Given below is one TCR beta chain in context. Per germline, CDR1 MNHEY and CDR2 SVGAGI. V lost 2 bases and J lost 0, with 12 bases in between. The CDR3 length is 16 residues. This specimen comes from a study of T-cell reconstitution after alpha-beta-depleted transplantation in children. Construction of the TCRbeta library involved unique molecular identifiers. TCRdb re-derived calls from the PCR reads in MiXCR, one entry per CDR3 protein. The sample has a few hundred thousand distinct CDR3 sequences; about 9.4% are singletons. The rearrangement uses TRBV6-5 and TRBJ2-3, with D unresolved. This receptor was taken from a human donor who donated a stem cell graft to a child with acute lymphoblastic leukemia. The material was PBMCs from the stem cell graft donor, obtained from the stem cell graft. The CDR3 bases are TGTGCCAGCAGTTACAGCGTTTCTCAGAGCACAGATACGCAGTATTTT. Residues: CASSYSVSQSTDTQYF.